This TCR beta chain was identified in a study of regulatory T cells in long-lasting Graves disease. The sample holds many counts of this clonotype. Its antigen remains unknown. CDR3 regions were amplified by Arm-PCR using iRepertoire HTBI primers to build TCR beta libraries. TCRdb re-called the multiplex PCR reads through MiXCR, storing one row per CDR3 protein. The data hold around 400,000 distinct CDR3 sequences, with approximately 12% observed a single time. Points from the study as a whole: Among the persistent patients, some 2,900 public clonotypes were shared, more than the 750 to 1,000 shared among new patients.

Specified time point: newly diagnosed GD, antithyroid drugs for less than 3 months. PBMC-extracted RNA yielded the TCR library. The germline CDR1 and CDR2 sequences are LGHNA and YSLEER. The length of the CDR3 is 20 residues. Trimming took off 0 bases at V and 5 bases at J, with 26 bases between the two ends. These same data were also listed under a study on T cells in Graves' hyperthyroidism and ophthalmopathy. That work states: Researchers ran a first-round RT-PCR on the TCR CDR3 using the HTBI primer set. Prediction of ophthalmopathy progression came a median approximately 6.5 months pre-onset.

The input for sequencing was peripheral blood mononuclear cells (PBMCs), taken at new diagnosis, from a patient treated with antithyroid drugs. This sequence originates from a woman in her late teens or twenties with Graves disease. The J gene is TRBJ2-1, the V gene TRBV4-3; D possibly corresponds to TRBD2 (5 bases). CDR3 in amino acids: CASSQDRAAGWVGRDNEQFF. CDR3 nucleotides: TGCGCCAGCAGCCAAGATAGAGCGGCAGGCTGGGTCGGCCGTGACAATGAGCAGTTCTTC.